The 5 T cell receptor beta chains in this list originate from one sample, sequenced in a study of radiation and T cells in renal cell carcinoma. Time point denoted: baseline pretreatment blood. Treatment in this sample: 15 Gy SBRT to primary tumor, nephrectomy 4 weeks later. Profiling relied on immunoSEQ multiplex PCR, and the TCRdb table lists in-frame clones only, not all of them. The repertoire holds about 140,000 clones, with over 65% as singletons. The sequencing used blood, collected from a patient whose treatment included radiotherapy and nephrectomy. These receptors were obtained from a woman aged 45 to 65 with renal cell carcinoma.

The chain joins TRBV2 to TRBJ1-5, with D unresolved. Germline values: CDR1 SNHLY, CDR2 FYNNEI. The ends were cut back, 8 bases at V and 3 bases at J, with 8 bases in the middle. CDR3 length: 12 residues. CDR3 coding DNA: TGTGCCAGCCAAGGCGACAATCAGCCCCAGCATTTT. Encoded protein: CASQGDNQPQHF. Supplemented by reference TRBV2 and TRBJ1-5, the full variable domain reads EPEVTQTPSHQVTQMGQEVILRCVPISNHLYFYWYRQILGQKVEFLVSFYNNEISEKSEIFDDQFSVERPDGSNFTLKIRSTKLEDSAMYFCASQGDNQPQHFGDGTRLSIL.

This chain uses TRBV15 with TRBJ2-7; D not certain. CDR1 and CDR2 (germline): LNHNV, YYDKDF (reference sequence). The CDR3 runs to 14 residues. V was pared by 5 bases and J by 3 bases, with 14 bases between. The CDR3 loop reads CATSSRASRYEQYF. As DNA, the CDR3 is TGTGCCACCAGCTCCCGCGCTTCCCGCTACGAGCAGTACTTC. Supplemented by reference TRBV15 and TRBJ2-7, the full variable domain reads DAMVIQNPRYQVTQFGKPVTLSCSQTLNHNVMYWYQQKSSQAPKLLFHYYDKDFNNEADTPDNFQSRRPNTSFCFLDIRSPGLGDTAMYLCATSSRASRYEQYFGPGTRLTVT.

The V and J genes are TRBV5-1 and TRBJ2-7; 10 bases are shared with TRBD2. The CDR3 runs 17 residues. Germline CDR1 is SGHRS and CDR2 is YFSETQ. With V trimmed by 1 base and J by 3 bases, 10 bases remained unmatched. This CDR3 is CASSLYTTSGNFYEQYF. CDR3 bases: TGCGCCAGCAGCTTGTATACTACTAGCGGGAATTTCTACGAGCAGTACTTC.

The chain joins TRBV29-1 to TRBJ2-5, with 9 bases aligning to TRBD2. Germline V gives CDR1 SQVTM, CDR2 ANQGSEA. The junction had 10 bases not matched to a gene; V was cut back by 7 bases and J by 4 bases. The CDR3 consists of 14 residues. The CDR3 protein is CSAGGGRGGETQYF. CDR3 nucleotides: TGCAGCGCCGGAGGCGGGAGGGGTGGAGAGACCCAGTACTTC.

This clone was picked up a small number of times. The CDR3 reads CAWGQGPNQPQHF. The CDR3 DNA sequence: TGTGCCTGGGGACAGGGTCCCAATCAGCCCCAGCATTTT. The J gene is TRBJ1-5, the V gene TRBV30, with 8 bases lining up with TRBD1. The ends lost 5 bases at V and 3 bases at J; junction bases unmatched: 3. Germline V lookup: CDR1 GTSNPN, CDR2 SVGIG (reference sequence). The CDR3 is made up of 13 amino acids.